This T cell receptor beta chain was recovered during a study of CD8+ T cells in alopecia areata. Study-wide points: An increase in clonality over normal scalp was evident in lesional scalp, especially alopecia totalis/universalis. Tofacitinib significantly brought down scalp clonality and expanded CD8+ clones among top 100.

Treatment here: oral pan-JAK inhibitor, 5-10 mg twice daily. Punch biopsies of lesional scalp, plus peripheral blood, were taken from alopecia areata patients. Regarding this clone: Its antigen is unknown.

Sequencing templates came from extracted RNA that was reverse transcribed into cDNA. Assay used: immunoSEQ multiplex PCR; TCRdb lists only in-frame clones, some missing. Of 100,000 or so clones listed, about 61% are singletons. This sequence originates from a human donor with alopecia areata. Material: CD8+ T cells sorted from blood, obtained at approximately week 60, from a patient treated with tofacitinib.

The CDR3 loop is CASSELKEGNQPQHF. For the CDR3, the DNA is TGTGCCAGCAGTGAATTGAAGGAGGGAAATCAGCCCCAGCATTTT. The V and J genes are TRBV6-1 and TRBJ1-5; D gene unclear. The CDR3 has 15 residues. Germline loops: CDR1 MNHNS, CDR2 SASEGT. V was cut by 2 bases and J by 4 bases, with 12 bases left in between.